This note documents a single TCR beta chain sequence. The CDR3 length is 14 residues. Germline V gene data show CDR1 as LNHDA and CDR2 as SQIVND (reference sequence). Trimming stripped 6 bases from V and 5 bases from J, with 17 bases between. This entry comes from a study of low-dose radiotherapy and immunotherapy resistance in tumors. Overall study context: Each fraction given to Cohort 2 every two weeks delivered 1 Gy, and the total reached 13 Gy over 26 weeks. Every day for four cycles from cycle 1 day 1, patients took 300 mg of oral aspirin.

Time point here: before trial treatment. Solid tumors that lacked tumor-infiltrating lymphocytes and were advanced were present in eligible patients. Primers used for first-strand cDNA, a TRAV- and TRBV-specific set, covered both alpha and beta chains. TCR amplification used roughly 18 PCR cycles, a constant-region primer and a V-primer adapter. TCRdb passed the reads through MiXCR, listing each CDR3 protein once. The repertoire includes under 90,000 distinct CDR3 sequences, about a third of them detected once, and approximately 12% sits in the top ten. Sequencing was performed on PBMCs, taken before treatment. The receptor was isolated from a female donor with ovarian cancer. V and J are TRBV19 and TRBJ2-7; D tentatively fits TRBD1 or TRBD2 (6 bases each). For the CDR3, the DNA is TGTGCCAGTAGACATCTTGACGGGGGCAACGAGCAGTACTTC. It is translated as CASRHLDGGNEQYF.